The present T cell receptor (beta chain) was sequenced within a study of T cell responses to AZD1222 COVID-19 vaccine. Notes on the study in general: Among the donors, most were white British and more were female, and clonal diversity was possibly underestimated. Only a handful of AZD1222 recipients tested seropositive at baseline.

TCRdb's table, derived via immunoSEQ multiplex PCR, lists solely in-frame clones and lacks some. The table lists fewer than 120,000 clones, about 87% of them singletons. Worth noting for this clone: The antigen remains undetermined.

Researchers grouped second doses given at about 4 or about 12 weeks into one pool. J gave up 5 bases and V 2 bases, and 8 bases lay outside the gene matches. Germline V gene sequence: CDR1 MNHEY, CDR2 SVGAGI. The CDR3 is 16 residues long. Specimen: peripheral blood, collected 28 days after the second AZD1222 dose. The origin of this receptor is an adult who received the AZD1222 COVID-19 vaccine. The rearrangement joins TRBV6-5 to TRBJ2-3, with 9 bases fitting TRBD2. The CDR3 DNA follows: TGTGCCAGCAGTTACGGCGGGGGGGCAGGGGGAGATACGCAGTATTTT. It specifies CASSYGGGAGGDTQYF.